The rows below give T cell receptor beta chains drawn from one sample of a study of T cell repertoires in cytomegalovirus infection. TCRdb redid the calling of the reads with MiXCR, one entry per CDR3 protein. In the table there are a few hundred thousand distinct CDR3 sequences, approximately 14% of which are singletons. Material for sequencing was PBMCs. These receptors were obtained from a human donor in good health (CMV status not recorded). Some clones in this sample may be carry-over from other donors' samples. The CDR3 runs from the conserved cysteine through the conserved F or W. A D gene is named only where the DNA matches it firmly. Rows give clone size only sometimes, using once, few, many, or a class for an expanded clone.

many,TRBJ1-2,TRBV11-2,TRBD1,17,TGTGCCAGCAGCCTTGCGGCAGGGGGCTTGCCTAACTATGGCTACACCTTC,CASSLAAGGLPNYGYTF
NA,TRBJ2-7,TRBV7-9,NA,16,TGTGCCAGCAGCCACCCCGACAGTTACATTGCTAACGAGCAGTACTTC,CASSHPDSYIANEQYF
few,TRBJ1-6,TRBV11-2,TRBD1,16,TGTGCCAGCAGCTTAGTATCCCGACAGGGGAAGAGGCCCCTCCACTTT,CASSLVSRQGKRPLHF
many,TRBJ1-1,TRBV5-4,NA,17,TGTGCCAGCAGCTTGGCCAATTTTAGGACAGACGATTCTGAAGCTTTCTTT,CASSLANFRTDDSEAFF
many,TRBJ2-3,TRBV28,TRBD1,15,TGTGCCAGCAGTTTTAGTCGACAGGGGACGGGTACGCAGTATTTT,CASSFSRQGTGTQYF
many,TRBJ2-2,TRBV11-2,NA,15,TGTGCCAGCAGCTTCTGGACGGTCGGGACCGGGGAGCTGTTTTTT,CASSFWTVGTGELFF
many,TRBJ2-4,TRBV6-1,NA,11,TGTGCCAGCAGTGGGGCTGGGACGAGTTACTTC,CASSGAGTSYF
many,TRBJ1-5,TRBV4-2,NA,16,TGTGCCAGCAGCCAAGTGGCAGGCATCAGGGATCAGCCCCAGCATTTT,CASSQVAGIRDQPQHF
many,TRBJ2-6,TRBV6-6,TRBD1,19,TGTGCCAGCAGTGAGCTAGGGACAGGGGTTGGTGCTGGGGCCAACGTCCTGACTTTC,CASSELGTGVGAGANVLTF
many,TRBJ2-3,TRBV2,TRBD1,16,TGTGCCAGCAGTCCCGTCACAGGGGTCTCCACAGATACGCAGTATTTT,CASSPVTGVSTDTQYF
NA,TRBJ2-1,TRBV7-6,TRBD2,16,TGTGCCAGCAGCTTATTAACGGGAGGGCTATACAATGAGCAGTTCTTC,CASSLLTGGLYNEQFF
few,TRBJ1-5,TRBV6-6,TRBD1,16,TGTGCCAGCAGTTATTCCCCAGGGGGCGCTAGTCAGCCCCAGCATTTT,CASSYSPGGASQPQHF
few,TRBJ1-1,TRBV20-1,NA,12,TGCAGTGCTAGAGGGGGGGACACTGAAGCTTTCTTT,CSARGGDTEAFF
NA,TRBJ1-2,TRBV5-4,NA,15,TGTGCCAGCAGCTGGGGGCCAGGCGATCTTAGGGGCTACACCTTC,CASSWGPGDLRGYTF
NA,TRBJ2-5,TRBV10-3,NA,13,TGTGCCATCAGTGACTACTCAGGGGAGACCCAGTACTTC,CAISDYSGETQYF
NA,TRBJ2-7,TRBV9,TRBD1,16,TGTGCCAGCAGCACTACGCCGGGACAGGGAAACTACGAGCAGTACTTC,CASSTTPGQGNYEQYF
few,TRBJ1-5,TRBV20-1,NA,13,TGCAGTGCTATCCCAGGGATCAATCAGCCCCAGCATTTT,CSAIPGINQPQHF
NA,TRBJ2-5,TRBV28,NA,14,TGTGCCAGCCTCAGGGGGGGGTATTTGGAGACCCAGTACTTC,CASLRGGYLETQYF